This T cell receptor (beta chain) was observed in a study of response to subunit inactivated influenza vaccine. Whole-study results and caveats: With each seasonal influenza vaccination, the authors suggested, few new T cells are recruited.

The CDR3 contains 15 residues. After removal of 2 bases from V and 7 bases from J, the junction contained 9 bases not matched to a gene. This clonotype has a handful of counts. Its antigen remains unidentified. MiXCR, applied by TCRdb to the RT-PCR reads, yields one record per CDR3 protein. In the table there are hundreds of thousands of distinct CDR3 sequences, about 18% of which are singletons. The source was PBMCs from blood, collected 5 days after vaccination. The sequence was obtained from a middle-aged man who received an inactivated influenza vaccine. V usage is TRBV12-3 or TRBV12-4 and J usage is TRBJ2-5; 8 bases line up with TRBD1. The chain's CDR3 is CASSLSGDRTGTQYF. Written as DNA, the CDR3 is TGTGCCAGCAGTTTATCGGGGGACAGGACAGGGACCCAGTACTTC.